This T cell receptor beta chain was observed in a study of T cells after yellow fever vaccination. Study-level information: Any fraction with a low cell number was prepared using SMART-Seq v4 Ultra Low Input. General study points: CD4 and CD8 compartments shared a small share of clonotypes, likely from convergent recombination.

The germline V gene encodes CDR1 MDHEN and CDR2 SYDVKM. V shed 11 bases, J shed 3 bases, and the junction held 12 bases outside the gene matches. This CDR3 is built from 15 residues. Concerning this clonotype: Its matching antigen is unknown.

TCRdb used MiXCR to reprocess the 5' RACE reads, holding one entry per CDR3 protein. The data show a few hundred thousand distinct CDR3 sequences, 13% seen once. Source: CD4+ T cells sorted from PBMCs, taken 45 days after the yellow fever booster vaccination. V gene TRBV28 combines with J gene TRBJ1-4, with 7 bases that match TRBD1. The TCR was taken from a man aged 30-40 years who received the YFV17D yellow fever vaccine. The CDR3 loop is CASSLPGTANEKLFF. CDR3 DNA: TGTGCCTCCTCTCTCCCCGGGACAGCTAATGAAAAACTGTTTTTT.